These T cell receptor beta chains were read from a single sample in a study of cytomegalovirus exposure and HLA in healthy donors. Profiling relied on immunoSEQ multiplex PCR, and the TCRdb table lists in-frame clones only, not all of them. This sample has about 110,000 clones, with around 74% found just once. Sequencing used PBMCs. The receptors originated from a woman between 40 and 50 years old in good health and CMV-seropositive. Both conserved end residues are part of each CDR3. Expanded clones get a size class; other rows say once, few or many, or leave the size out.

V gene,J gene,clone size,CDR3 length,CDR3 protein
TRBV5-8,TRBJ1-2,.,12,CASRLQGYGYTF
TRBV5-1,TRBJ2-3,once,15,CASSLAGPTTDTQYF
TRBV10-3,TRBJ1-1,.,14,CAIRTGGAGTEAFF
TRBV27,TRBJ1-1,.,14,CASRVGQGETEAFF
TRBV10-2,TRBJ1-5,.,14,CASSDSGRTQPQHF
TRBV2,TRBJ1-4,.,13,CASAAGVREKLFF
TRBV2,TRBJ1-5,once,19,CASSEALRGAGGSNQPQHF
TRBV19,TRBJ1-1,.,15,CASSTRQEGNTEAFF
TRBV30,TRBJ2-3,.,17,CAWSQEPGQGRTDTQYF
TRBV7-2,TRBJ2-2,.,13,CASSSTVTGELFF
TRBV7-6,TRBJ2-6,.,17,CASSRPTGGSGANVLTF
TRBV7-8,TRBJ2-1,.,15,CASSFSRGIQREQFF
TRBV12-5,TRBJ2-1,.,13,CASGSRGRYEQFF
TRBV5-1,TRBJ1-1,once,14,CASSPPWQNTEAFF
TRBV7-2,TRBJ1-5,.,14,CASSHSGGGQPQHF
TRBV27,TRBJ1-2,.,15,CASSLSGGQSYGYTF
TRBV7-9,TRBJ1-1,once,12,CASSLGEVYAFF
TRBV9,TRBJ1-4,.,14,CASSIGGSNEKLFF
TRBV7-8,TRBJ2-5,.,13,CASSPIFQETQYF
TRBV5-1,TRBJ2-5,.,14,CASSSGRTQGTQYF
TRBV15,TRBJ1-4,.,14,CATSRGHLGEKLFF
TRBV5-1,TRBJ1-1,few,14,CASSFTGGQTEAFF
TRBV14,TRBJ2-2,.,19,CASSQDGGAWGRYTGELFF
TRBV9,TRBJ2-4,.,14,CASSDRDRGNIQYF
TRBV6-1,TRBJ1-2,.,14,CASSEPSREYGYTF
TRBV7-7,TRBJ1-1,once,13,CASSSRQNTEAFF
TRBV30,TRBJ1-2,once,13,CAWRAGDWDGYTF
TRBV6-6,TRBJ1-1,.,13,CASSYRQYTEAFF
TRBV5-1,TRBJ1-4,.,14,CASSKGAIDEKLFF
TRBV2,TRBJ2-1,.,16,CASSKTRGISYNEQFF
TRBV6-6,TRBJ1-4,.,15,CASSYARVNNEKLFF
TRBV2,TRBJ2-3,.,15,CASSPSSGGADTQYF
TRBV5-1,TRBJ2-3,.,16,CASSLGQGGSTDTQYF
TRBV6-1,TRBJ1-1,.,17,CASSVNRGPDLNTEAFF
TRBV10-3,TRBJ2-5,.,16,CAISESKRGGGETQYF
TRBV5-1,TRBJ1-3,.,16,CAISFDQASSGNTIYF
TRBV5-1,TRBJ2-1,.,14,CASSFGQGAHEQFF
TRBV7-9,TRBJ1-4,.,15,CASSLGRGTNEKLFF